This TCR beta chain was sequenced in a study of CD8+ T cells in alopecia areata. Overall study findings and caveats: Researchers report lesional scalp, most notably alopecia totalis/universalis, outstripped normal scalp in clonality. Against the mouse data, patients shared TCRs less clearly, possibly for HLA reasons.

Sequencing used cDNA as its template, made by extracting RNA and reverse transcribing it. Sequenced by immunoSEQ multiplex PCR; TCRdb stores in-frame clones only, minus some. The top ten clones hold 20% to 25% of a sample with about 110,000 clones, approximately 63% of them seen once. Only a few counts were recorded for this clone. As yet, its antigen is unknown. Trimming took off 0 bases at V and 1 base at J, with 18 bases between the two ends. Germline V CDR1 and CDR2: SQVTM, ANQGSEA. This CDR3 has 17 residues. Sorting from PBMCs produced CD4+ and CD8+ T cells. Sequenced sample: CD8+ T cells sorted from blood. This receptor was taken from a human donor in good health. The chain combines TRBV29-1 with TRBJ2-5, with D possibly being TRBD1 or TRBD2 (5 bases each). CDR3 nucleotides: TGCAGCGTTGAAGATCGGGATAGGGGTCTGGGCCAAGAGACCCAGTACTTC. This encodes CSVEDRDRGLGQETQYF.